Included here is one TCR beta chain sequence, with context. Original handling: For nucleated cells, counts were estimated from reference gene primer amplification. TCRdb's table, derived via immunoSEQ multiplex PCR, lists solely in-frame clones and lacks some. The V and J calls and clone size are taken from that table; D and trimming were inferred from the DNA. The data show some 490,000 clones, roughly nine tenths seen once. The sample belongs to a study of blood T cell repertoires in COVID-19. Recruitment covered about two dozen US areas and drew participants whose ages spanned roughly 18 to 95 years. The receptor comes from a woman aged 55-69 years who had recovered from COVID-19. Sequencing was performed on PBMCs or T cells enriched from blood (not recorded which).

The CDR3 is CASSFGRGLGNTIYF. The CDR3 bases are TGTGCCAGCAGTTTCGGCCGCGGCCTCGGAAACACCATATATTTT. The chain carries TRBV6-8 and TRBJ1-3; D is uncertain. CDR3 length: 15 amino acids. The germline gives CDR1 MNHGY, CDR2 SAAAGT. V lost 4 bases and J lost 4, with 14 bases in between.